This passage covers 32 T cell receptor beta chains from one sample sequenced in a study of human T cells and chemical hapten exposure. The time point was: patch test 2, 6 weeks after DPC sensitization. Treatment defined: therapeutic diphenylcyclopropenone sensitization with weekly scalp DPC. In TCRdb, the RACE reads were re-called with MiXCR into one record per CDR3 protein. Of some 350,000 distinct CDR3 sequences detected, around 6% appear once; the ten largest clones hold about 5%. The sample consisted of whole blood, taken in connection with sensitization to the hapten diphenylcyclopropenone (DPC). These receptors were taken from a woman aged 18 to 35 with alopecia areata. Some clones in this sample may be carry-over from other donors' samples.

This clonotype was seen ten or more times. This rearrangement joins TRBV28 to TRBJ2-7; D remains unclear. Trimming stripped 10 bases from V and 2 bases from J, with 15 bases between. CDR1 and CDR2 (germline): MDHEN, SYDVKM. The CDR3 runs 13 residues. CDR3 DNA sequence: TGTGCCACCACTCCTGGCACCGCCTACGAGCAGTACTTC. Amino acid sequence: CATTPGTAYEQYF. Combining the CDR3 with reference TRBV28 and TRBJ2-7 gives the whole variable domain DVKVTQSSRYLVKRTGEKVFLECVQDMDHENMFWYRQDPGLGLRLIYFSYDVKMKEKGDIPEGYSVSREKKERFSLILESASTNQTSMYLCATTPGTAYEQYFGPGTRLTVT.

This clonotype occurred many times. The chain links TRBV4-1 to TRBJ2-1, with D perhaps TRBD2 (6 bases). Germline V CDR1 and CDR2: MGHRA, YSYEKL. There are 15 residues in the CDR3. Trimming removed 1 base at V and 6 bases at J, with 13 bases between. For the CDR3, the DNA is TGCGCCAGCAGCCAAGGGGAGGTATCTTTCAATGAGCAGTTCTTC. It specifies CASSQGEVSFNEQFF.

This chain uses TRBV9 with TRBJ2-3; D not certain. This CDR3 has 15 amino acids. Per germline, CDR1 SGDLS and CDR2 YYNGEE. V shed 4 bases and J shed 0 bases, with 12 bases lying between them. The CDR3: CASSPLAESTDTQYF. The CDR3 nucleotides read TGTGCCAGCAGCCCCTTGGCGGAAAGCACAGATACGCAGTATTTT.

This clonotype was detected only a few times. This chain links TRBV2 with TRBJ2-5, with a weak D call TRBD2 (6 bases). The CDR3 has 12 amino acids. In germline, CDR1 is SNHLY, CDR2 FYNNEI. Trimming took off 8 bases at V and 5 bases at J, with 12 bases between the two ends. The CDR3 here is CASPGGRETQYF. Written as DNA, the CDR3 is TGTGCCAGCCCCGGGGGACGGGAGACCCAGTACTTC. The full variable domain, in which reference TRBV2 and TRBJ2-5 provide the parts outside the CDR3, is EPEVTQTPSHQVTQMGQEVILRCVPISNHLYFYWYRQILGQKVEFLVSFYNNEISEKSEIFDDQFSVERPDGSNFTLKIRSTKLEDSAMYFCASPGGRETQYFGPGTRLLVL.

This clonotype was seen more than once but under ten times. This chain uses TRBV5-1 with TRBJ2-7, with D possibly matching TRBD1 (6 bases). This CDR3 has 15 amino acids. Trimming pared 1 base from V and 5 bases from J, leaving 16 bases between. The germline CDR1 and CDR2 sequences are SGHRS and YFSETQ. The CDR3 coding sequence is TGCGCCAGCAGCTTGAGTTCACAGGGAAAGCACGAGCAGTACTTC. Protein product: CASSLSSQGKHEQYF.

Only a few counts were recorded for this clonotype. The CDR3 loop is CSVEVSGQGTDTQYF. CDR3 nucleotide sequence: TGCAGCGTTGAAGTGTCGGGACAGGGCACAGATACGCAGTATTTT. This rearrangement joins TRBV29-1 to TRBJ2-3; the match to TRBD1 covers 8 bases. V lost 1 base and J lost 1; bases outside the gene matches: 4. The germline gives CDR1 SQVTM, CDR2 ANQGSEA. The CDR3 length is 15 residues.

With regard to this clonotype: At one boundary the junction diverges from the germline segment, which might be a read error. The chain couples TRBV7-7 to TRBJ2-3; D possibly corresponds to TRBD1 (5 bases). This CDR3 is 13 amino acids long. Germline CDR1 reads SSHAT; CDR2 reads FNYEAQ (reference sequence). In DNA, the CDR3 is TGTGCTAGCAGCTTAGGACACCGAGATACGCAGTATTTT. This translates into CASSLGHRDTQYF.

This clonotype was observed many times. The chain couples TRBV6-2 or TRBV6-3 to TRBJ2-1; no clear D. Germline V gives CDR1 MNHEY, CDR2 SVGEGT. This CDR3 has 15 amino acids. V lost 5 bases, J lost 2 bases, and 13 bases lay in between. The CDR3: CASSPLEYAYNEQFF. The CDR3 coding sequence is TGTGCCAGCAGTCCGCTAGAATACGCCTACAATGAGCAGTTCTTC.

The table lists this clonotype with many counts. The CDR3 is CASSLAGRAGTEAFF. In DNA form, the CDR3 reads TGTGCCAGCAGCTTAGCAGGCAGGGCGGGCACTGAAGCTTTCTTT. This rearrangement joins TRBV7-2 to TRBJ1-1, with D perhaps matching TRBD1 (5 bases). The germline V gene has CDR1 SGHTA and CDR2 FQGNSA. V lost 0 bases, J lost 4 bases, and 12 bases lay in between. The CDR3 runs to 15 residues. Based on the CDR3 plus reference TRBV7-2 and TRBJ1-1, the full variable domain is GAGVSQSPSNKVTEKGKDVELRCDPISGHTALYWYRQSLGQGLEFLIYFQGNSAPDKSGLPSDRFSAERTGGSVSTLTIQRTQQEDSAVYLCASSLAGRAGTEAFFGQGTRLTVV.

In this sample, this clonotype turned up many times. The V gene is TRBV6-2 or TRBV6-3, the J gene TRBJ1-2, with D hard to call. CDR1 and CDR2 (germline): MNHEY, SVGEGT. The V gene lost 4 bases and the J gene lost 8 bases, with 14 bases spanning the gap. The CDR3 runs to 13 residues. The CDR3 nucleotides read TGTGCCAGCAGTTCCCTCAGCCCCGGGGGCTACACCTTC. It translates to CASSSLSPGGYTF.

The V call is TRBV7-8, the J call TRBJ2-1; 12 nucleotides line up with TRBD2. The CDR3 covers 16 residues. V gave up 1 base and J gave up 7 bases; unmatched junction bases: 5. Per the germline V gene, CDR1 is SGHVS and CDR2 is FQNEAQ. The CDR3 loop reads CASSLETSGGSNEQFF. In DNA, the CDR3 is TGTGCCAGCAGCTTAGAGACTAGCGGGGGATCGAATGAGCAGTTCTTC.

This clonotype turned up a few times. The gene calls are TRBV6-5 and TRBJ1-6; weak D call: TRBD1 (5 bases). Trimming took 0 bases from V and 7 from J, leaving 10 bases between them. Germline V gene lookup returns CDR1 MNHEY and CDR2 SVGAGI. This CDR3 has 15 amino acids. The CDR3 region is CASSYSRGGNSPLHF. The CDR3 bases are TGTGCCAGCAGTTACTCGAGGGGAGGGAATTCACCCCTCCACTTT.

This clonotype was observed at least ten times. CDR3 protein: CASSEVMTGSNYGYTF. CDR3 DNA sequence: TGTGCCAGCAGTGAAGTAATGACAGGGTCCAACTATGGCTACACCTTC. The chain is built from TRBV6-1 and TRBJ1-2, with 7 bases aligning to TRBD1. The CDR3 covers 16 residues. The junction had 7 bases not matched to a gene; V was cut back by 1 base and J by 2 bases. Per the germline V gene, CDR1 is MNHNS and CDR2 is SASEGT.

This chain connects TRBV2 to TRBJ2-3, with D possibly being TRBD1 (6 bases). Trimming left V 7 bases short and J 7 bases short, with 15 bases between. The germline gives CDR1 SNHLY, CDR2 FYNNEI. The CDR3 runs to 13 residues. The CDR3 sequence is CASKLRDTNTQYF. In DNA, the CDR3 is TGTGCCAGCAAGCTCCGGGACACTAATACGCAGTATTTT.

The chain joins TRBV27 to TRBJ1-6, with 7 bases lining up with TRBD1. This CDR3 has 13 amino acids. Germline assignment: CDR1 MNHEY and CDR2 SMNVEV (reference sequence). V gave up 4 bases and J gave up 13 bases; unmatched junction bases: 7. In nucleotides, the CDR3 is TGTGCCAGCAGTTCCGGGACAGCAACTCCCCTCCACTTT. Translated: CASSSGTATPLHF.

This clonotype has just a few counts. CDR3 sequence reads: CASSVATGSYEQYF. The CDR3 nucleotides read TGTGCCAGCAGCGTAGCAACAGGGTCCTACGAGCAGTACTTC. The chain carries TRBV9 and TRBJ2-7; the D gene is possibly TRBD1 (6 bases). This CDR3 is 14 amino acids long. Trimming shortened V by 0 bases and J by 1 base, and 8 bases separated the two germline ends. Germline V gene lookup returns CDR1 SGDLS and CDR2 YYNGEE.

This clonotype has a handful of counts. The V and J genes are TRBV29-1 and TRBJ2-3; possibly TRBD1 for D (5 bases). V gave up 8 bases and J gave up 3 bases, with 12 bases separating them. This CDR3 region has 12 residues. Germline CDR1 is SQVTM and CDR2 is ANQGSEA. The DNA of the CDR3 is TGCAGCTCGACAGCTGGAACAGATACGCAGTATTTT. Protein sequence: CSSTAGTDTQYF.

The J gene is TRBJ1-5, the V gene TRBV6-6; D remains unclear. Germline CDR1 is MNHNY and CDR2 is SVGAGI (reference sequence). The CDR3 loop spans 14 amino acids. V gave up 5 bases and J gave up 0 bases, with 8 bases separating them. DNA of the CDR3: TGTGCCAGCAGTCCATCGTATAGCAATCAGCCCCAGCATTTT. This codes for CASSPSYSNQPQHF.

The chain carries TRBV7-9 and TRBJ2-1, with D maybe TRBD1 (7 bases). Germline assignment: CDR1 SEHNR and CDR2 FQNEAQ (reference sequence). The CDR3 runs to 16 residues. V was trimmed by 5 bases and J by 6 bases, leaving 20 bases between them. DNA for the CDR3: TGTGCCAGCAGCCCCCAGAGGGTGGAGGGGGCCAATGAGCAGTTCTTC. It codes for CASSPQRVEGANEQFF.

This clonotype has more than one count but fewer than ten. This chain's CDR3 is CASSIDGVNTEAFF. The CDR3 DNA reads TGTGCCAGCAGTATAGACGGAGTGAACACTGAAGCTTTCTTT. The gene calls are TRBV12-3 or TRBV12-4 and TRBJ1-1; D remains ambiguous. The CDR3 contains 14 residues. The V and J ends lost 5 bases and 0 bases respectively, with 10 bases between them.

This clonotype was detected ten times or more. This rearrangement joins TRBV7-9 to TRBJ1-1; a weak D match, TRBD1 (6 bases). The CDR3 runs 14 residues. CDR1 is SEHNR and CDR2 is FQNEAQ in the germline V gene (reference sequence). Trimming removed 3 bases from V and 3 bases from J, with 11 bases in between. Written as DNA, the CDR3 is TGTGCCAGCAGCTTTCAGGGGAGGCACACTGAAGCTTTCTTT. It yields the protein CASSFQGRHTEAFF.

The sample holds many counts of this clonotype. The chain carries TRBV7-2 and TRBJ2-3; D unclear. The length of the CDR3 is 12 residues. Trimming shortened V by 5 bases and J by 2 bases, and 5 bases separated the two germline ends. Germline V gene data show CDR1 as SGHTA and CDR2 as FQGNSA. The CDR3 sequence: CASSILTDTQYF. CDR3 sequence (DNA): TGTGCCAGCAGCATACTCACAGATACGCAGTATTTT.

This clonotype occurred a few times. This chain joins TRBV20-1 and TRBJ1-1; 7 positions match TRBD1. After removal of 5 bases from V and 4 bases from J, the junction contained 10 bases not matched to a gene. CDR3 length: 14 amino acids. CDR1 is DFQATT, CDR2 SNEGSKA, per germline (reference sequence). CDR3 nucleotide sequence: TGCAGTGCTCCCAGGGGGGGTAGCGTCACTGAAGCTTTCTTT. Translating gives CSAPRGGSVTEAFF.

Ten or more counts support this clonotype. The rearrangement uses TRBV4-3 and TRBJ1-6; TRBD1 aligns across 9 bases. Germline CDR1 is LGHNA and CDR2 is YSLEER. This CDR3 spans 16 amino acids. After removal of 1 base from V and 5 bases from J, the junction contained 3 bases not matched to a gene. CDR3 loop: CASSQGRQGDNSPLHF. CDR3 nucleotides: TGCGCCAGCAGCCAAGGAAGACAGGGGGATAATTCACCCCTCCACTTT.

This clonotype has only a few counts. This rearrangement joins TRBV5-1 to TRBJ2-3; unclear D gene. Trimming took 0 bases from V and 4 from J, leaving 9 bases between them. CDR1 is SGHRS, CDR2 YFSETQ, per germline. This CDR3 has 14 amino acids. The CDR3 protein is CASSLVPAADTQYF. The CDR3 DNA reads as TGCGCCAGCAGCTTGGTTCCAGCAGCAGATACGCAGTATTTT.

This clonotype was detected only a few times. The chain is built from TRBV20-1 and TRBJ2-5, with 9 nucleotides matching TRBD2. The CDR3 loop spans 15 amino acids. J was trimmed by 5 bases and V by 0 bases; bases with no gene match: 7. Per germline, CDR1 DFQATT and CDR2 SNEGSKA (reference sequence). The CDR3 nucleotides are TGCAGTGCTAGAGATGGCGGGGGGGCTTCGGAGACCCAGTACTTC. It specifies CSARDGGGASETQYF.

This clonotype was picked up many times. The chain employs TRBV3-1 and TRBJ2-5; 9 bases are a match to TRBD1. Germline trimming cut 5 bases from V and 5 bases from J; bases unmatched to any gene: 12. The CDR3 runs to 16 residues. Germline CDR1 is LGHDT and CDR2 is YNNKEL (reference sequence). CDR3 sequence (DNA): TGTGCCAGCAGCAACTCTGCAGGACAGGGGCGGGAGACCCAGTACTTC. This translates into CASSNSAGQGRETQYF.

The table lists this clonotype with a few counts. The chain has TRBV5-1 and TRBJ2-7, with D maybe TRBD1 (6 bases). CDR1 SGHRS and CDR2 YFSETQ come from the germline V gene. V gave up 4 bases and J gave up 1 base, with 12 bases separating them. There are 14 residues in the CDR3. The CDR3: CASSDPTGSYEQYF. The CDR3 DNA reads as TGCGCCAGCAGCGACCCGACAGGTTCCTACGAGCAGTACTTC.

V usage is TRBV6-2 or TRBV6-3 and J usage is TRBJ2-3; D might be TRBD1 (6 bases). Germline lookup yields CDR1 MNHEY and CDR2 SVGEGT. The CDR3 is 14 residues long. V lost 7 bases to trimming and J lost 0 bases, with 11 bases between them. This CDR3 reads CASTGQLSTDTQYF. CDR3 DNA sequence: TGTGCCAGCACCGGACAGCTGAGCACAGATACGCAGTATTTT.

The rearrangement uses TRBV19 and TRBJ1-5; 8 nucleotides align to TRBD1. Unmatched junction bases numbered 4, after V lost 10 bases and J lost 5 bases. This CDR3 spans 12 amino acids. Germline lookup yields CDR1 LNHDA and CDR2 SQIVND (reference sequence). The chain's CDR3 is CAIGTGHQPQHF. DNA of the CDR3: TGTGCCATTGGGACAGGCCATCAGCCCCAGCATTTT.

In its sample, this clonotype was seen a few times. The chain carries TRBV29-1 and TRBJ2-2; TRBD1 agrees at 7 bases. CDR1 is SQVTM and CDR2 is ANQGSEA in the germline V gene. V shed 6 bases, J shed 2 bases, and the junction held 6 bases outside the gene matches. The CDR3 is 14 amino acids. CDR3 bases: TGCAGCGTGAGACAGGGTGAAAACACCGGGGAGCTGTTTTTT. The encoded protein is CSVRQGENTGELFF.

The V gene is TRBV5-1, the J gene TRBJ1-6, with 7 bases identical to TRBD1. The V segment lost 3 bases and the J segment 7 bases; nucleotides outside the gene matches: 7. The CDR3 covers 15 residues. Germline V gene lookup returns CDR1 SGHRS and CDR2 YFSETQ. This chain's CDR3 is CASSSPGQTNSPLHF. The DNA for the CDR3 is TGCGCCAGCAGCTCGCCGGGACAGACCAATTCACCCCTCCACTTT.